Listed here are 32 T cell receptor beta chains from one sample, sequenced in a study of T cell responses to AZD1222 COVID-19 vaccine. The data were produced by immunoSEQ multiplex PCR, yet TCRdb's version contains in-frame clones alone and is incomplete. The top ten hold under 4.5% of the sample, which has some 150,000 clones, 90% to 95% seen once. The specimen was peripheral blood, collected on day 0 of AZD1222 vaccination. These receptors originate from an adult in good health.

The chain combines TRBV6-4 with TRBJ2-3; a possible D gene is TRBD1 (6 bases). The CDR3 has 14 residues. The germline V gene has CDR1 MRHNA and CDR2 SNTAGT. Trimming took off 10 bases at V and 3 bases at J, with 17 bases between the two ends. The DNA of the CDR3 is TGTGCCACCGCCCCGGGACACACTACAGATACGCAGTATTTT. Amino acid sequence: CATAPGHTTDTQYF.

The sample holds one count of this clone. The rearrangement joins TRBV12-5 to TRBJ1-1, with D maybe TRBD1 (5 bases). This CDR3 region has 13 residues. The V end lost 6 bases, the J end lost 2 bases, and 10 bases lay between the germline ends. From germline, CDR1 is LGHNT and CDR2 FRNRAP. DNA of the CDR3: TGTGCTAGTGGCAAGACAGCAAACACTGAAGCTTTCTTT. This encodes CASGKTANTEAFF.

This rearrangement joins TRBV19 to TRBJ1-2; D not resolved. The ends were cut back, 7 bases at V and 1 base at J, with 13 bases in the middle. The germline gives CDR1 LNHDA, CDR2 SQIVND (reference sequence). The CDR3 covers 14 residues. CDR3 in amino acids: CASTPGMGNYGYTF. For the CDR3, the DNA is TGTGCCAGTACCCCGGGAATGGGTAACTATGGCTACACCTTC.

This chain connects TRBV6-5 to TRBJ1-5; 7 bases are shared with TRBD1. The CDR3 is 16 residues long. Germline trimming cut 4 bases from V and 4 bases from J; bases unmatched to any gene: 10. Germline V CDR1 and CDR2: MNHEY, SVGAGI. CDR3 sequence reads: CASSSLDRAPNQPQHF. The CDR3 nucleotides read TGTGCCAGCAGTTCCCTCGACAGGGCCCCTAATCAGCCCCAGCATTTT.

The chain uses TRBV19 and TRBJ2-5; D gene unclear. Germline V gives CDR1 LNHDA, CDR2 SQIVND (reference sequence). The CDR3 runs to 13 residues. V was shortened by 6 bases and J by 5 bases, with 13 bases between the two germline ends. As DNA, the CDR3 is TGTGCCAGTAGCGACATCGCCTCCGAGACCCAGTACTTC. Amino acid sequence: CASSDIASETQYF.

The chain carries TRBV19 and TRBJ2-6; the D is unclear. Germline V gene lookup returns CDR1 LNHDA and CDR2 SQIVND (reference sequence). The CDR3 consists of 16 residues. Trimming took off 3 bases at V and 0 bases at J, with 9 bases between the two ends. CDR3 in amino acids: CASSIQAGSGANVLTF. CDR3 DNA: TGTGCCAGTAGTATCCAAGCTGGCTCTGGGGCCAACGTCCTGACTTTC. Full variable domain (remainder filled in from reference TRBV19 and TRBJ2-6): DGGITQSPKYLFRKEGQNVTLSCEQNLNHDAMYWYRQDPGQGLRLIYYSQIVNDFQKGDIAEGYSVSREKKESFPLTVTSAQKNPTAFYLCASSIQAGSGANVLTFGAGSRLTVL.

The chain has TRBV2 and TRBJ1-5; no clear D. V was trimmed by 4 bases and J by 5 bases, leaving 9 bases between them. Germline CDR1 reads SNHLY; CDR2 reads FYNNEI. The CDR3 runs to 13 residues. DNA of the CDR3: TGTGCCAGCAGTGGGAATCGGGATCAGCCCCAGCATTTT. It specifies CASSGNRDQPQHF.

The chain links TRBV5-5 to TRBJ1-2; D is uncertain. CDR3 length: 14 residues. From germline, CDR1 is SGHKS and CDR2 YYEKEE (reference sequence). Between the trimmed V and J ends, which lost 4 bases and 8 bases, there was a span of 18 bases. The CDR3 sequence is CASSRGGQAEGYTF. The CDR3, as DNA: TGTGCCAGCAGCCGCGGAGGGCAGGCGGAGGGCTACACCTTC.

This clone was observed a single time. The chain has TRBV6-1 and TRBJ2-2; possibly TRBD2 for D (6 bases). The V and J ends lost 6 bases and 1 base respectively, with 9 bases between them. Germline V gene data show CDR1 as MNHNS and CDR2 as SASEGT. The CDR3 contains 14 residues. The CDR3 DNA reads TGTGCCAGCAGGGCGGGACTGAACACCGGGGAGCTGTTTTTT. It translates to CASRAGLNTGELFF.

The gene calls are TRBV3-1 (or the pseudogene TRBV3-2) and TRBJ2-1, with TRBD2 matching over 13 bases. CDR3 length: 15 residues. Trimming removed 1 base from V and 8 bases from J; junction bases left unmatched: 2. Germline-derived CDR1 and CDR2 are LGHDT and YNNKEL (reference sequence). The CDR3 protein is CASSQGLAGGHEQFF. Here the CDR3 DNA reads TGTGCCAGCAGCCAAGGACTAGCGGGAGGCCATGAGCAGTTCTTC.

The genes are TRBV28 and TRBJ2-6, with D unresolved. Trimming cost V 3 bases and J 0 bases, with 3 bases left between them. Germline V gene sequence: CDR1 MDHEN, CDR2 SYDVKM. The CDR3 is 14 residues long. Written as DNA, the CDR3 is TGTGCCAGCAGTTTTGTCTCTGGGGCCAACGTCCTGACTTTC. Encoded protein: CASSFVSGANVLTF.

The V and J genes are TRBV28 and TRBJ2-2; D is undetermined. Germline CDR1 MDHEN, CDR2 SYDVKM. This CDR3 contains 12 residues. The V end lost 6 bases, the J end lost 0 bases, and 2 bases lay between the germline ends. CDR3 in DNA: TGTGCCAGCAGGTCGAACACCGGGGAGCTGTTTTTT. Protein: CASRSNTGELFF.

The chain couples TRBV9 to TRBJ2-1, with D maybe TRBD2 (6 bases). Trimming removed 1 base from V and 3 bases from J, with 14 bases in between. CDR1 is SGDLS and CDR2 is YYNGEE in the germline V gene. This CDR3 is 16 amino acids long. CDR3: CASSVFRDSDYNEQFF. The CDR3 DNA sequence: TGTGCCAGCAGCGTATTCCGGGACTCTGACTACAATGAGCAGTTCTTC.

The V and J genes are TRBV19 and TRBJ1-5; TRBD1 might be the D (5 bases). V lost 4 bases, J lost 1 base, and 17 bases lay in between. The CDR3 loop spans 17 amino acids. The germline V gene has CDR1 LNHDA and CDR2 SQIVND (reference sequence). The CDR3 DNA reads TGTGCCAGTAGTACCGCCTTGATTGGGACGAGCAATCAGCCCCAGCATTTT. Its translation: CASSTALIGTSNQPQHF.

Only one count was recorded for this clone. The chain combines TRBV11-2 with TRBJ1-1; 8 bases fit TRBD1. This CDR3 contains 15 residues. With V trimmed by 4 bases and J by 1 base, 5 bases remained unmatched. Germline values: CDR1 SGHAT, CDR2 FQNNGV. The CDR3 here is CASSSQGAANTEAFF. CDR3 nucleotide sequence: TGTGCCAGCAGCTCCCAGGGGGCCGCGAACACTGAAGCTTTCTTT.

The chain employs TRBV27 and TRBJ2-7; a weak D match, TRBD1 (5 bases). Germline V lookup: CDR1 MNHEY, CDR2 SMNVEV (reference sequence). The CDR3 totals 13 residues. V was trimmed by 2 bases and J by 8 bases, leaving 13 bases between them. The CDR3 sequence: CASSLGRAPKQYF. CDR3 nucleotides: TGTGCCAGCAGTTTAGGCAGGGCCCCCAAGCAGTACTTC.

The V call is TRBV29-1, the J call TRBJ2-5, with 8 bases matching TRBD2. V lost 0 bases, J lost 3 bases, and 3 bases stayed unmatched. The CDR3 is made up of 14 amino acids. Looked up from germline, CDR1 is SQVTM and CDR2 is ANQGSEA. CDR3 DNA sequence: TGCAGCGTTGAAGACGCCGGGAGGGAAGAGACCCAGTACTTC. Protein sequence: CSVEDAGREETQYF.

The V gene is TRBV18, the J gene TRBJ1-1; D unclear. V lost 3 bases and J lost 4, with 9 bases in between. Germline values: CDR1 KGHSH, CDR2 LQKENI. This CDR3 comprises 13 residues. As DNA, the CDR3 is TGTGCCAGCTCACCCCGTGGGATCACTGAAGCTTTCTTT. This encodes CASSPRGITEAFF.

The CDR3 loop reads CASKSASGKAYEQYF. The CDR3 DNA reads as TGTGCCAGTAAATCGGCTAGCGGGAAGGCTTACGAGCAGTACTTC. The chain has TRBV19 and TRBJ2-7, with TRBD2 identical over 9 bases. The germline gives CDR1 LNHDA, CDR2 SQIVND (reference sequence). V shed 7 bases, J shed 4 bases, and the junction held 11 bases outside the gene matches. The CDR3 extends over 15 amino acids.

The sample holds one count of this clone. The gene calls are TRBV14 and TRBJ2-1; the match to TRBD2 covers 11 bases. CDR1 SGHDN and CDR2 FVKESK come from the germline V gene. V was clipped by 1 base and J by 4 bases; unmatched bases: 6. This CDR3 is built from 17 residues. CDR3 protein: CASSQGTSGGTYNEQFF. The CDR3 coding sequence is TGTGCCAGCAGCCAAGGAACTAGCGGGGGAACATACAATGAGCAGTTCTTC.

This clone was recorded a few times. CDR3 DNA sequence: TGCAGCGTGAGCGGGACCGCCAAGGGCCCTAACTATGGCTACACCTTC. The encoded protein is CSVSGTAKGPNYGYTF. The chain uses TRBV29-1 and TRBJ1-2; D is possibly TRBD1 (5 bases). This CDR3 has 16 amino acids. Per germline, CDR1 SQVTM and CDR2 ANQGSEA. Trimming shortened V by 6 bases and J by 0 bases, and 20 bases separated the two germline ends.

Notes on this clone: Other DNA sequences from this sample encode an identical CDR3 as well. The rearrangement uses TRBV5-1 and TRBJ2-7, with D perhaps given as TRBD1 or TRBD2 (6 bases each). This CDR3 is built from 14 residues. Per germline, CDR1 SGHRS and CDR2 YFSETQ. Trimming pared 5 bases from V and 2 bases from J, leaving 14 bases between. The CDR3, as DNA: TGCGCCAGCAGTCCCCGGAGGGGGGCCTACGAGCAGTACTTC. This encodes CASSPRRGAYEQYF. Filled out from reference TRBV5-1 and TRBJ2-7, the complete variable domain reads KAGVTQTPRYLIKTRGQQVTLSCSPISGHRSVSWYQQTPGQGLQFLFEYFSETQRNKGNFPGRFSGRQFSNSRSEMNVSTLELGDSALYLCASSPRRGAYEQYFGPGTRLTVT.

The rearrangement links TRBV7-9 to TRBJ2-1, with D tentatively TRBD1 (7 bases). Germline loops: CDR1 SEHNR, CDR2 FQNEAQ (reference sequence). V lost 3 bases and J 7 bases, leaving 16 bases between the germline ends. The CDR3 is 15 residues long. This CDR3 reads CASSFQGGTSNEQFF. The CDR3 DNA is TGTGCCAGCAGCTTTCAGGGGGGTACGTCGAATGAGCAGTTCTTC.

This chain uses TRBV3-1 (or the pseudogene TRBV3-2) with TRBJ2-1; 7 bases align to TRBD1. This CDR3 is 13 amino acids long. Germline CDR1 and CDR2: LGHDT and YNNKEL (reference sequence). Trimming cost V 4 bases and J 4 bases; bases outside gene matches: 1. The CDR3 DNA follows: TGTGCCAGCAGCCTGACAGGGTACAATGAGCAGTTCTTC. As protein: CASSLTGYNEQFF.

This rearrangement joins TRBV20-1 to TRBJ2-5, with unresolved D. Germline lookup yields CDR1 DFQATT and CDR2 SNEGSKA (reference sequence). CDR3 length equals 12 residues. V was cut by 3 bases and J by 2 bases, with 7 bases left in between. The CDR3 sequence: CSASPVQETQYF. The DNA of the CDR3 is TGCAGTGCTAGTCCCGTACAAGAGACCCAGTACTTC.

The chain has TRBV28 and TRBJ2-7; 8 positions match TRBD1. The germline gives CDR1 MDHEN, CDR2 SYDVKM. The CDR3 contains 14 residues. The trim removed 7 bases at V and 2 bases at J, leaving 7 bases unmatched. The CDR3, as DNA: TGTGCCAGCACCCGGACAGGGAAGGCCTACGAGCAGTACTTC. Encoded protein: CASTRTGKAYEQYF.

The chain employs TRBV19 and TRBJ1-2, with D uncertain. Trimming shortened V by 4 bases and J by 1 base, and 13 bases separated the two germline ends. Germline CDR1 is LNHDA and CDR2 is SQIVND (reference sequence). The CDR3 is 15 amino acids. The CDR3 nucleotides read TGTGCCAGTAGTAGCCGCCTAAACAGTAACTATGGCTACACCTTC. Residues: CASSSRLNSNYGYTF.

The chain has TRBV5-8 and TRBJ2-1; the match to TRBD1 covers 9 bases. Trimming removed 0 bases from V and 5 bases from J; junction bases left unmatched: 6. This CDR3 has 16 residues. From germline, CDR1 is SGHTS and CDR2 YDEGEE. The CDR3 coding sequence is TGTGCCAGCAGCTTGGTATTTGGGACAGGGCACAATGAGCAGTTCTTC. As protein: CASSLVFGTGHNEQFF.

CDR3 protein: CASSPRPGARYNEQFF. The CDR3 nucleotides are TGTGCCAGCAGCCCACGTCCGGGAGCGCGGTACAATGAGCAGTTCTTC. The J gene is TRBJ2-1, the V gene TRBV5-6; the D gene is possibly TRBD2 (6 bases). Trimming pared 4 bases from V and 4 bases from J, leaving 18 bases between. Germline CDR1 is SGHDT and CDR2 is YYEEEE. The length of the CDR3 is 16 residues.

In its sample, this clone was seen a few times. V usage is TRBV5-8 and J usage is TRBJ2-3; TRBD2 matches 9 bases. The CDR3 runs 16 residues. The germline CDR1 and CDR2 sequences are SGHTS and YDEGEE. Trimming took 1 base from V and 2 from J; bases not matched to a gene: 5. The CDR3 protein is CASSLLAGLITDTQYF. CDR3 DNA: TGTGCCAGCAGCTTGCTAGCGGGACTAATCACAGATACGCAGTATTTT.

This clone came up a few times. The chain has TRBV19 and TRBJ1-2; D is possibly TRBD1 (6 bases). The germline gives CDR1 LNHDA, CDR2 SQIVND (reference sequence). The CDR3 is 14 residues long. V was trimmed by 6 bases and J by 4 bases, leaving 15 bases between them. The CDR3: CASSQRVGGYGYTF. CDR3 coding DNA: TGTGCCAGTAGCCAGAGGGTAGGGGGCTATGGCTACACCTTC.

The gene calls are TRBV19 and TRBJ2-5; TRBD2 agrees at 7 bases. The CDR3 length is 16 residues. The V and J ends lost 2 bases and 5 bases, in that order; junction bases with no gene match: 11. Germline loops: CDR1 LNHDA, CDR2 SQIVND (reference sequence). In DNA form, the CDR3 reads TGTGCCAGTAGTATACTTCTGAGCGGGAAGCGGGAGACCCAGTACTTC. Protein sequence: CASSILLSGKRETQYF.